The 19 T cell receptor beta chains listed next were all sequenced from one sample in a study of T cells in Graves' hyperthyroidism and ophthalmopathy. TCR beta CDR3 sequences were amplified from RNA transcripts. The HTBI primer set served for first-round RT-PCR of the TCR CDR3. MiXCR was run by TCRdb on the multiplex PCR reads, yielding one entry per CDR3 protein. The table has 470,000 or so distinct CDR3 sequences, around 20% seen once. The sequencing input was blood. The receptors here all came from a young man with Graves' hyperthyroidism.

There are many counts of this clonotype. The chain uses TRBV11-2 and TRBJ2-7; 9 bases line up with TRBD1. Germline assignment: CDR1 SGHAT and CDR2 FQNNGV. This CDR3 comprises 15 residues. Unmatched junction bases numbered 7, after V lost 5 bases and J lost 2 bases. CDR3: CASSRTGETTYEQYF. CDR3 in DNA: TGTGCCAGCAGCCGGACAGGGGAAACGACCTACGAGCAGTACTTC.

The chain recombines TRBV27 with TRBJ2-7, with 8 nucleotides matching TRBD1. The CDR3 spans 15 residues. V shed 6 bases and J 1 base; nucleotides not matched to a gene: 8. The germline V gene encodes CDR1 MNHEY and CDR2 SMNVEV (reference sequence). Here the CDR3 DNA reads TGTGCCAGCAGCCTGGACAGGGCCAGGTCCTACGAGCAGTACTTC. Its protein product is CASSLDRARSYEQYF.

This clonotype was seen at least ten times. The chain combines TRBV6-5 with TRBJ1-1, with 7 bases identical to TRBD1. Germline CDR1 and CDR2: MNHEY and SVGAGI. The CDR3 length is 14 residues. Germline trimming cut 6 bases from V and 9 bases from J; bases unmatched to any gene: 13. This CDR3 is CASRRQGRGGKAFF. The CDR3 bases are TGTGCCAGCAGGAGACAGGGCCGTGGCGGGAAAGCTTTCTTT.

This clonotype was seen many times. The chain links TRBV6-2 or TRBV6-3 to TRBJ1-5, with D unclear. This CDR3 comprises 14 residues. CDR1 MNHEY and CDR2 SVGEGT come from the germline V gene. V was cut by 0 bases and J by 4 bases, with 7 bases left in between. CDR3 DNA sequence: TGTGCCAGCAGTTACTCAGGGCCAAATCAGCCCCAGCATTTT. Translating gives CASSYSGPNQPQHF.

This clonotype was seen repeatedly, ten times or more. The rearrangement joins TRBV29-1 to TRBJ2-3, with TRBD1 as a possible D gene (5 bases). The germline CDR1 and CDR2 sequences are SQVTM and ANQGSEA. The CDR3 extends over 12 amino acids. V lost 4 bases and J 1 base, leaving 6 bases between the germline ends. CDR3: CSVVRGTDTQYF. Here the CDR3 DNA reads TGCAGCGTTGTCAGGGGCACAGATACGCAGTATTTT.

This clonotype was seen many times. The chain has TRBV2 and TRBJ2-7; 8 nucleotides agree with TRBD1. After removal of 2 bases from V and 0 bases from J, the junction contained 3 bases not matched to a gene. The CDR3 sequence is 15 residues long. From germline, CDR1 is SNHLY and CDR2 FYNNEI. The CDR3 coding sequence is TGTGCCAGCAGTGAAAGGGACAGGCACTCCTACGAGCAGTACTTC. Translation gives CASSERDRHSYEQYF.

This clonotype was detected ten times or more. The V gene is TRBV6-5, the J gene TRBJ2-2; D is perhaps TRBD1 (6 bases). This CDR3 has 15 residues. Germline CDR1 is MNHEY and CDR2 is SVGAGI. V lost 3 bases to trimming and J lost 1 base, with 9 bases between them. In nucleotides, the CDR3 is TGTGCCAGCAGTTATGACAGGATGAACACCGGGGAGCTGTTTTTT. This codes for CASSYDRMNTGELFF.

This clonotype was seen at least ten times. The chain joins TRBV9 to TRBJ1-1; unclear D gene. CDR3 length: 15 amino acids. With 1 base removed from V and 0 bases from J, the gap between germline ends came to 10 bases. CDR1 and CDR2 from the germline V gene are SGDLS and YYNGEE. CDR3 coding DNA: TGTGCCAGCAGCGTATCGGGATCCATGAACACTGAAGCTTTCTTT. Its translation is CASSVSGSMNTEAFF.

The CDR3 spells CASRKGGLGGYTF. The CDR3 DNA is TGTGCCAGCAGAAAGGGGGGGCTAGGTGGCTACACCTTC. This rearrangement joins TRBV12-3 or TRBV12-4 to TRBJ1-2, with D possibly matching TRBD1 (6 bases). The germline V and J ends were trimmed by 6 bases and 7 bases, with 15 bases remaining between them. The CDR3 contains 13 residues.

This clonotype has at least ten counts. The chain recombines TRBV28 with TRBJ1-1; no reliable D call. Looked up from germline, CDR1 is MDHEN and CDR2 is SYDVKM. V lost 6 bases to trimming and J lost 10 bases, with 15 bases between them. The CDR3 loop spans 12 amino acids. The CDR3 region has the DNA TGTGCCAGCAGCGAAGATCTCGCTGGAGCTTTCTTT. Protein sequence: CASSEDLAGAFF. The full variable domain, its missing parts supplied by reference TRBV28 and TRBJ1-1, is DVKVTQSSRYLVKRTGEKVFLECVQDMDHENMFWYRQDPGLGLRLIYFSYDVKMKEKGDIPEGYSVSREKKERFSLILESASTNQTSMYLCASSEDLAGAFFGQGTRLTVV.

In its sample, this clonotype was seen a few times. The chain joins TRBV7-9 to TRBJ1-1; D possibly corresponds to TRBD1 (5 bases). Germline V gives CDR1 SEHNR, CDR2 FQNEAQ (reference sequence). The CDR3 contains 13 residues. The V end was cut by 4 bases, the J end by 6 bases, with 12 bases between. CDR3 region: CASSWGGEAEAFF. As DNA, the CDR3 is TGTGCCAGCAGCTGGGGGGGAGAGGCTGAAGCTTTCTTT.

This clonotype was counted only a few times. In DNA, the CDR3 is TGTGCCTGGAGTAGAAATAACTATGGCTACACCTTC. Translation gives CAWSRNNYGYTF. The rearrangement links TRBV30 to TRBJ1-2; D gene unclear. V lost 2 bases to trimming and J lost 1 base, with 5 bases between them. CDR3 length: 12 amino acids. Germline V gene lookup returns CDR1 GTSNPN and CDR2 SVGIG (reference sequence).

This clonotype has ten or more counts. The gene calls are TRBV10-3 and TRBJ1-3; D remains ambiguous. Trimming took off 9 bases at V and 0 bases at J, with 12 bases between the two ends. The CDR3 is made up of 14 amino acids. Germline assignment: CDR1 ENHRY and CDR2 SYGVKD. The CDR3 spells CAMREALSGNTIYF. CDR3 DNA sequence: TGTGCCATGAGGGAGGCCCTCTCTGGAAACACCATATATTTT.

This clonotype was seen repeatedly, ten times or more. V gene TRBV20-1 combines with J gene TRBJ1-1; unclear D gene. The germline V gene has CDR1 DFQATT and CDR2 SNEGSKA (reference sequence). With 5 bases removed from V and 0 bases from J, the gap between germline ends came to 16 bases. CDR3 length: 15 residues. CDR3 in amino acids: CSALDPRNMNTEAFF. CDR3 DNA: TGCAGTGCTCTAGATCCCAGGAACATGAACACTGAAGCTTTCTTT.

The table lists this clonotype with many counts. V usage is TRBV6-1 and J usage is TRBJ1-5; D remains unclear. Germline V gives CDR1 MNHNS, CDR2 SASEGT. The CDR3 covers 16 residues. The germline V and J ends were trimmed by 4 bases and 0 bases, with 13 bases remaining between them. CDR3 loop: CASSVHGYYSNQPQHF. Written as DNA, the CDR3 is TGTGCCAGCAGTGTACACGGATATTATAGCAATCAGCCCCAGCATTTT.

Worth noting for this clonotype: One end of the junction is discordant with germline, which a read error may explain. The DNA of the CDR3 is TGTGCCAGCAGTTCCACCCGGGAGCTGTTTTTT. It is translated as CASSSTRELFF. The rearrangement joins TRBV12-3 or TRBV12-4 to TRBJ2-2, with D uncertain. This CDR3 is built from 11 residues.

The chain is built from TRBV9 and TRBJ2-5, with a weak D call TRBD2 (6 bases). Trimming shortened V by 1 base and J by 0 bases, and 7 bases separated the two germline ends. This CDR3 is 14 amino acids long. Per germline, CDR1 SGDLS and CDR2 YYNGEE. CDR3: CASSVLANQETQYF. In DNA form, the CDR3 reads TGTGCCAGCAGCGTACTAGCGAACCAAGAGACCCAGTACTTC.

The sample holds many counts of this clonotype. The chain combines TRBV27 with TRBJ1-2; TRBD1 is a possible D gene (5 bases). Between the trimmed V and J ends, which lost 8 bases and 7 bases, there was a span of 20 bases. This CDR3 is 14 amino acids long. Per germline, CDR1 MNHEY and CDR2 SMNVEV (reference sequence). The CDR3 sequence: CASGRSWGIGGYTF. CDR3 DNA sequence: TGTGCCAGCGGCCGCAGCTGGGGGATCGGTGGCTACACCTTC.

This clonotype came up many times. The chain uses TRBV7-3 and TRBJ1-1, with D possibly TRBD1 on 5 matching bases. V dropped 5 bases and J dropped 10 bases, with 23 bases sitting between them. CDR3 length: 15 amino acids. Per germline, CDR1 SGHTA and CDR2 FQGTGA. The CDR3 region has the DNA TGTGCCAGCAGCAAAAGGTCTAGCGGGGCTCGGGTAGCTTTCTTT. It is translated as CASSKRSSGARVAFF.